The 8 T cell receptor beta chains presented below share a single source sample, sequenced in a study of radiation and T cells in renal cell carcinoma. Here immunoSEQ multiplex PCR was the method, and the copy in TCRdb shows in-frame clones only, minus some. The repertoire holds around 29,000 clones, with over 70% as singletons. Sample time point: blood 4 weeks post-SBRT, at nephrectomy. Treatment described: 15 Gy SBRT to primary tumor, nephrectomy 4 weeks later. The sequences come from blood, collected from a patient whose treatment included radiotherapy and nephrectomy. Source of these receptors: a man in his fifties or sixties with renal cell carcinoma.

V usage is TRBV5-6 and J usage is TRBJ1-5; 11 bases are shared with TRBD1. V shed 5 bases and J 6 bases; nucleotides not matched to a gene: 7. Per germline, CDR1 SGHDT and CDR2 YYEEEE. The length of the CDR3 is 15 residues. DNA for the CDR3: TGTGCCAGCAGTGCCGGGACAGGGGGAGGTCAGCCCCAGCATTTT. As protein: CASSAGTGGGQPQHF.

The V call is TRBV5-6, the J call TRBJ1-2; D remains ambiguous. The CDR3 spans 15 residues. Trimming took off 1 base at V and 3 bases at J, with 13 bases between the two ends. Germline CDR1 SGHDT, CDR2 YYEEEE. The CDR3 here is CASSLLERKDYGYTF. Written as DNA, the CDR3 is TGTGCCAGCAGCTTGTTGGAGAGGAAAGACTATGGCTACACCTTC.

This chain joins TRBV7-8 and TRBJ2-7; D is tentatively TRBD1 or TRBD2 (5 bases each). Germline V gene sequence: CDR1 SGHVS, CDR2 FQNEAQ. The CDR3 spans 12 residues. The ends were cut back, 6 bases at V and 4 bases at J, with 10 bases in the middle. The CDR3 DNA follows: TGTGCCAGCAGTTTGGGGGATTACGAGCAGTACTTC. Its translation: CASSLGDYEQYF.

This clone was observed once. CDR3 DNA sequence: TGTGCCAGCAGCTGGGACAGGGCGGACGGGGAGCTGTTTTTT. It encodes CASSWDRADGELFF. The chain links TRBV5-8 to TRBJ2-2; 9 nucleotides agree with TRBD1. Germline V lookup: CDR1 SGHTS, CDR2 YDEGEE. V lost 3 bases to trimming and J lost 7 bases; unmatched junction nucleotides: 4. CDR3 size: 14 residues.

This clone has a count of ten or more. The chain is built from TRBV7-8 and TRBJ1-1; 10 bases line up with TRBD1. The trim removed 2 bases at V and 1 base at J, leaving 4 bases unmatched. The CDR3 totals 16 residues. Germline assignment: CDR1 SGHVS and CDR2 FQNEAQ. CDR3 in amino acids: CASSLRDRGSNTEAFF. Here the CDR3 DNA reads TGTGCCAGCAGCTTAAGGGACAGGGGCTCGAACACTGAAGCTTTCTTT.

The chain employs TRBV5-1 and TRBJ2-5, with D perhaps given as TRBD1 or TRBD2 (5 bases each). Germline V CDR1 and CDR2: SGHRS, YFSETQ. V lost 5 bases and J 4 bases, leaving 12 bases between the germline ends. The CDR3 is made up of 13 amino acids. In DNA form, the CDR3 reads TGCGCCAGCAGGAGGGGTTTCGGAGAGACCCAGTACTTC. Encoded protein: CASRRGFGETQYF.

In this sample, this clone turned up a few times. The V call is TRBV5-1, the J call TRBJ1-2; TRBD1 is a possible D gene (6 bases). There are 14 residues in the CDR3. Trimming cost V 4 bases and J 7 bases, with 17 bases left between them. Germline loops: CDR1 SGHRS, CDR2 YFSETQ. Here the CDR3 DNA reads TGCGCCAGCAGCCCGACTTTGACAGGTCGTGGCTACACCTTC. Translation gives CASSPTLTGRGYTF.

Only one count was recorded for this clone. The chain joins TRBV5-1 to TRBJ1-5; the match to TRBD1 covers 9 bases. The J segment lost 6 bases and the V segment lost 3 bases, leaving 4 bases of the junction unmatched. Per germline, CDR1 SGHRS and CDR2 YFSETQ. The CDR3 is made up of 14 amino acids. CDR3 sequence (DNA): TGCGCCAGCAGCTGGGGACAGGGAGGTCAGCCCCAGCATTTT. Translation: CASSWGQGGQPQHF.